This note documents a single TCR beta chain sequence. Repertoires were generated with immunoSEQ multiplex PCR, while TCRdb's copy carries only in-frame clones and drops some. The repertoire holds 220,000 or so clones, with approximately 85% as singletons. The sample is drawn from a study of blood T cell repertoires in COVID-19. Across the whole study: Acute and convalescent COVID-19 samples came from the United States, Italy and Spain. From T cells, B-cell-depleted T cells, or PBMCs came the material, which was cDNA or gDNA.

The germline CDR1 and CDR2 sequences are MNHEY and SVGAGI. V lost 4 bases, J lost 6 bases, and 16 bases lay in between. The CDR3 loop spans 15 amino acids. This TCR derives from an elderly woman with COVID-19, enrolled during active disease. The sequencing input was peripheral blood. The chain carries TRBV6-5 and TRBJ1-5; maybe TRBD1 (5 bases). The CDR3 here is CASSFSAGPGQPQHF. The CDR3 nucleotides are TGTGCCAGCAGTTTCTCCGCAGGGCCCGGTCAGCCCCAGCATTTT.